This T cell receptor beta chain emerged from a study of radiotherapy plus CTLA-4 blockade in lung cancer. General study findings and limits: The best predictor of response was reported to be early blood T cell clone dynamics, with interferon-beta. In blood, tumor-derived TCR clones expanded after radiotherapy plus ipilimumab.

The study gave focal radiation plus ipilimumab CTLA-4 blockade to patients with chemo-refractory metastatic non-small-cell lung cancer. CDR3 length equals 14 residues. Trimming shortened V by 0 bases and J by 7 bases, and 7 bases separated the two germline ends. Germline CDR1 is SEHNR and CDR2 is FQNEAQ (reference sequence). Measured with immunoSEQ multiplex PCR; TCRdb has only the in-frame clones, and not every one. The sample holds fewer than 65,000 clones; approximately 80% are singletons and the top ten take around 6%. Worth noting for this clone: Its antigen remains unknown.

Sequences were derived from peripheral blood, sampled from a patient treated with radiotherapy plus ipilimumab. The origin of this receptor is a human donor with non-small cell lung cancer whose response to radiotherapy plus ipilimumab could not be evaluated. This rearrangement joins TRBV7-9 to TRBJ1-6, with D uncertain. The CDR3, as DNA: TGTGCCAGCAGCTTAGCGACGGGAAATTCACCCCTCCACTTT. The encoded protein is CASSLATGNSPLHF.